The 20 T cell receptor beta chains listed next were all sequenced from one sample in a study of cytotoxic CD8 clonotypes in ibrutinib-treated CLL. Data came from immunoSEQ multiplex PCR; TCRdb stores just in-frame clones and leaves some out. Among around 250,000 clones listed, under 75% were seen once. The sample in question was PBMCs, obtained after 24 months of ibrutinib treatment. Source of these receptors: a human donor with chronic lymphocytic leukemia.

This clone appeared a few times. The gene calls are TRBV29-1 and TRBJ2-1; 10 nucleotides line up with TRBD1. The length of the CDR3 is 15 residues. Germline V CDR1 and CDR2: SQVTM, ANQGSEA. Trimming took 4 bases from V and 5 from J; bases not matched to a gene: 8. The CDR3 reads CSVVVRTGGDNEQFF. CDR3 DNA: TGCAGCGTTGTAGTGAGGACAGGGGGGGACAATGAGCAGTTCTTC.

The rearrangement links TRBV27 to TRBJ2-3; D may correspond to TRBD1 or TRBD2 (5 bases each). The length of the CDR3 is 12 residues. Trimming took off 1 base at V and 6 bases at J, with 5 bases between the two ends. Germline CDR1 MNHEY, CDR2 SMNVEV (reference sequence). The chain's CDR3 is CASSLWGDTQYF. In DNA, the CDR3 is TGTGCCAGCAGTTTATGGGGGGATACGCAGTATTTT.

The J gene is TRBJ2-1, the V gene TRBV28; D is unclear. The CDR3 runs to 11 residues. In germline, CDR1 is MDHEN, CDR2 SYDVKM. The V and J ends lost 5 bases and 10 bases respectively, with 9 bases between them. CDR3 bases: TGTGCCAGCAGTCCTACAAGAGAGCAGTTCTTC. It yields the protein CASSPTREQFF.

In this sample, this clone turned up a few times. CDR3 region: CASSPRLAGADTQYF. The CDR3 nucleotides are TGTGCCAGCAGCCCTCGACTAGCGGGAGCAGATACGCAGTATTTT. The gene calls are TRBV13 and TRBJ2-3; 12 nucleotides line up with TRBD2. CDR3 size: 15 residues. Germline CDR1 reads PRHDT; CDR2 reads FYEKMQ (reference sequence). Trimming removed 5 bases from V and 4 bases from J; junction bases left unmatched: 4.

This chain uses TRBV28 with TRBJ2-1, with D perhaps matching TRBD1 (6 bases). Germline CDR1 MDHEN, CDR2 SYDVKM. V was trimmed by 8 bases and J by 4 bases, leaving 15 bases between them. This CDR3 spans 14 amino acids. The CDR3 here is CASGYHTGYNEQFF. In nucleotides, the CDR3 is TGTGCCAGCGGGTATCATACAGGGTACAATGAGCAGTTCTTC. Full variable domain (remainder filled in from reference TRBV28 and TRBJ2-1): DVKVTQSSRYLVKRTGEKVFLECVQDMDHENMFWYRQDPGLGLRLIYFSYDVKMKEKGDIPEGYSVSREKKERFSLILESASTNQTSMYLCASGYHTGYNEQFFGPGTRLTVL.

This clone was observed once. This chain uses TRBV15 with TRBJ2-1; D is tentatively TRBD1 or TRBD2 (5 bases each). CDR1 is LNHNV and CDR2 is YYDKDF in the germline V gene (reference sequence). CDR3 length equals 14 residues. V lost 6 bases to trimming and J lost 3 bases, with 12 bases between them. CDR3 residues: CATSRDRIYNEQFF. CDR3 sequence (DNA): TGTGCCACCAGTAGGGACCGAATCTACAATGAGCAGTTCTTC.

The chain carries TRBV20-1 and TRBJ2-3, with D possibly being TRBD2 (5 bases). Between the trimmed V and J ends, which lost 5 bases and 7 bases, there was a span of 10 bases. This CDR3 comprises 11 residues. The germline V gene encodes CDR1 DFQATT and CDR2 SNEGSKA (reference sequence). The CDR3 sequence: CSASLGNTQYF. In DNA form, the CDR3 reads TGCAGTGCTTCACTAGGGAATACGCAGTATTTT.

This clone was seen a single time. This chain connects TRBV6-5 to TRBJ1-1, with D possibly matching TRBD1 (5 bases). CDR1 is MNHEY, CDR2 SVGAGI, per germline. The V and J ends lost 2 bases and 3 bases respectively, with 10 bases between them. The CDR3 spans 14 residues. Written as DNA, the CDR3 is TGTGCCAGCAGTTACCAGGGATTGGACACTGAAGCTTTCTTT. Translated: CASSYQGLDTEAFF.

The V gene is TRBV19, the J gene TRBJ1-2; D is uncertain. V gave up 3 bases and J gave up 2 bases, with 7 bases separating them. This CDR3 spans 13 amino acids. Germline V gene sequence: CDR1 LNHDA, CDR2 SQIVND (reference sequence). For the CDR3, the DNA is TGTGCCAGTAGTATCGACACCAACTATGGCTACACCTTC. Amino acids: CASSIDTNYGYTF.

The chain uses TRBV29-1 and TRBJ2-1; D call uncertain. The V end lost 4 bases, the J end lost 4 bases, and 11 bases lay between the germline ends. Germline assignment: CDR1 SQVTM and CDR2 ANQGSEA. CDR3 size: 13 residues. DNA for the CDR3: TGCAGCGTTGCGGTCATCGTATACAATGAGCAGTTCTTC. This gives the protein CSVAVIVYNEQFF.

The J gene is TRBJ2-7, the V gene TRBV28; perhaps D is TRBD1 or TRBD2 (5 bases each). CDR1 and CDR2 from the germline V gene are MDHEN and SYDVKM. The CDR3 spans 15 residues. V shed 5 bases and J shed 0 bases, with 14 bases lying between them. The CDR3 DNA sequence: TGTGCCAGCAGTCGTTGGGGGACCTCCTCCTACGAGCAGTACTTC. Translating gives CASSRWGTSSYEQYF.

The V call is TRBV27, the J call TRBJ2-5, with D possibly being TRBD2 (5 bases). Trimming stripped 10 bases from V and 2 bases from J, with 8 bases between. Germline V gives CDR1 MNHEY, CDR2 SMNVEV (reference sequence). This CDR3 has 11 amino acids. The CDR3 region has the DNA TGTGCCACCAGGAGGCAAGAGACCCAGTACTTC. As protein: CATRRQETQYF.

The chain has TRBV6-6 and TRBJ2-1; D may be TRBD1 or TRBD2 (5 bases each). The germline V gene has CDR1 MNHNY and CDR2 SVGAGI (reference sequence). This CDR3 has 14 residues. With 2 bases removed from V and 2 bases from J, the gap between germline ends came to 7 bases. Here the CDR3 reads CASSYGGPYNEQFF. CDR3 coding DNA: TGTGCCAGCAGTTACGGGGGTCCCTACAATGAGCAGTTCTTC.

The CDR3 DNA reads TGCAGCGTTAAGACTAGCGGGAGTTTAAATGAGCAGTTCTTC. Protein: CSVKTSGSLNEQFF. This chain joins TRBV29-1 and TRBJ2-1; 12 nucleotides align to TRBD2. V dropped 5 bases and J dropped 7; count of bases not matched to a gene: 6. This CDR3 comprises 14 residues. Germline V gives CDR1 SQVTM, CDR2 ANQGSEA.

V is TRBV7-8 and J is TRBJ2-1, with 8 positions matching TRBD2. The CDR3 is made up of 15 amino acids. The germline V gene has CDR1 SGHVS and CDR2 FQNEAQ. The V and J ends lost 5 bases and 2 bases, in that order; junction bases with no gene match: 5. The CDR3 nucleotides read TGTGCCAGCAGCCCAGGGCGGGAGGCCTACAATGAGCAGTTCTTC. Translation: CASSPGREAYNEQFF.

This chain uses TRBV18 with TRBJ2-7, with TRBD1 as a possible D gene (5 bases). CDR3 length: 12 amino acids. Trimming took off 6 bases at V and 5 bases at J, with 11 bases between the two ends. CDR1 KGHSH and CDR2 LQKENI come from the germline V gene. CDR3 loop: CASSSKGDEQYF. The DNA for the CDR3 is TGTGCCAGCTCCTCGAAAGGGGACGAGCAGTACTTC.

The V call is TRBV7-9, the J call TRBJ2-7, with D maybe TRBD2 (5 bases). The CDR3 totals 13 residues. The V end lost 5 bases, the J end lost 3 bases, and 11 bases lay between the germline ends. Germline CDR1 and CDR2: SEHNR and FQNEAQ (reference sequence). The CDR3 nucleotides read TGTGCCAGCAGCGTAGGAGGAGTCTACGAGCAGTACTTC. It specifies CASSVGGVYEQYF.

The chain has TRBV7-2 and TRBJ2-2; no definite D call. There are 14 residues in the CDR3. The V gene lost 1 base and the J gene lost 6 bases, with 9 bases spanning the gap. Germline values: CDR1 SGHTA, CDR2 FQGNSA. CDR3 residues: CASSLEVPPGELFF. The CDR3, as DNA: TGTGCCAGCAGCTTAGAAGTCCCACCCGGGGAGCTGTTTTTT. Drawing the rest from reference TRBV7-2 and TRBJ2-2, the complete variable domain is GAGVSQSPSNKVTEKGKDVELRCDPISGHTALYWYRQSLGQGLEFLIYFQGNSAPDKSGLPSDRFSAERTGGSVSTLTIQRTQQEDSAVYLCASSLEVPPGELFFGEGSRLTVL.

CDR3 DNA sequence: TGTGCCAGCAGTCGGGCCCTTTCCTACGAGCAGTACTTC. Amino acid sequence: CASSRALSYEQYF. The J gene is TRBJ2-7, the V gene TRBV6-6, with D hard to call. Looked up from germline, CDR1 is MNHNY and CDR2 is SVGAGI (reference sequence). V was cut by 5 bases and J by 1 base, with 9 bases left in between. The CDR3 is 13 amino acids.

The chain employs TRBV30 and TRBJ1-5; 9 bases align to TRBD1. CDR1 is GTSNPN and CDR2 is SVGIG in the germline V gene (reference sequence). V gave up 1 base and J gave up 6 bases; unmatched junction bases: 7. The CDR3 consists of 15 residues. CDR3 DNA sequence: TGTGCCTGGAGTGCACAGGGGGCACTGAGTCAGCCCCAGCATTTT. It translates to CAWSAQGALSQPQHF.